Given below is one T cell receptor beta chain in context. The target antigen is unknown. One junction end does not reproduce the germline sequence, and a read error may be involved. The data were obtained in a study of post-analysis software for immune sequencing data. Study information: Included courses were relapsing-remitting and secondary progressive multiple sclerosis; progressive-relapsing multiple sclerosis was also included.

Study outcomes and limitations: Roughly five TRBV segments occurring more often in patients than controls included TRBV5-6, TRBV5-1 and TRBV20-1. For normalized Chao1 diversity, multiple sclerosis patients scored significantly lower than controls did.

Per germline, CDR1 SNHLY and CDR2 FYNNEI. There are 16 residues in the CDR3. Unique molecular identifiers were carried by the TCR beta cDNA libraries. Yield was approximately 500,000 cDNA molecules from approximately 0.91 to 9.4 million T cells. TCRdb passed the PCR reads through MiXCR, listing each CDR3 protein once. The sample carries 800,000 to 950,000 distinct CDR3 sequences, about 53% recorded once. Material for sequencing was blood. The source of this sequence is a girl aged 5 to 17 with multiple sclerosis. V usage is TRBV2 and J usage is TRBJ2-6; D is possibly TRBD2 (6 bases). CDR3 residues: CASMDRRGTGANALTF. CDR3 in DNA: TGTGCCAGCATGGATCGGCGGGGTACTGGGGCCAACGCCCTGACTTTC.